Listed here are 10 T cell receptor beta chains from one sample, sequenced in a study of T cell responses to AZD1222 COVID-19 vaccine. Sequenced by immunoSEQ multiplex PCR; TCRdb stores in-frame clones only, minus some. The sample includes 150,000 to 200,000 clones, roughly 94% of them seen just once. Specimen: peripheral blood, collected 28 days after the second AZD1222 dose. These receptors came from an adult who received the AZD1222 COVID-19 vaccine.

The V call is TRBV11-2, the J call TRBJ2-7; D remains ambiguous. The CDR3 consists of 14 residues. Trimming took 0 bases from V and 7 from J, leaving 13 bases between them. Germline V gives CDR1 SGHAT, CDR2 FQNNGV. The CDR3 region has the DNA TGTGCCAGCAGCTTAGAGCCTGCCGTAGCAGAGCAGTACTTC. This translates into CASSLEPAVAEQYF. Full variable domain (remainder filled in from reference TRBV11-2 and TRBJ2-7): EAGVAQSPRYKIIEKRQSVAFWCNPISGHATLYWYQQILGQGPKLLIQFQNNGVVDDSQLPKDRFSAERLKGVDSTLKIQPAKLEDSAVYLCASSLEPAVAEQYFGPGTRLTVT.

The chain links TRBV3-1 (or the pseudogene TRBV3-2) to TRBJ2-1; D gene uncertain. Trimming left V 2 bases short and J 0 bases short, with 8 bases between. Germline V gives CDR1 LGHDT, CDR2 YNNKEL (reference sequence). This CDR3 comprises 15 residues. CDR3 sequence (DNA): TGTGCCAGCAGCCAACGCGGTAGCTCCTACAATGAGCAGTTCTTC. Encoded protein: CASSQRGSSYNEQFF.

This clone was seen only a few times. This chain joins TRBV7-2 and TRBJ1-2, with a tentative D call TRBD1 (5 bases). Trimming took off 1 base at V and 8 bases at J, with 17 bases between the two ends. The CDR3 spans 15 residues. Per germline, CDR1 SGHTA and CDR2 FQGNSA. This chain's CDR3 is CASSLGGGPGRGYTF. CDR3 coding DNA: TGTGCCAGCAGCTTAGGGGGGGGACCGGGGCGAGGCTACACCTTC.

The rearrangement uses TRBV20-1 and TRBJ2-2; 7 bases are a match to TRBD2. Trimming removed 3 bases from V and 7 bases from J; junction bases left unmatched: 8. This CDR3 has 14 residues. The germline V gene encodes CDR1 DFQATT and CDR2 SNEGSKA (reference sequence). CDR3 residues: CSASEAGVVGELFF. In DNA, the CDR3 is TGCAGTGCTAGTGAGGCGGGAGTCGTCGGGGAGCTGTTTTTT.

This chain uses TRBV6-5 with TRBJ2-5; D is uncertain. CDR3 length: 13 residues. V was shortened by 0 bases and J by 6 bases, with 8 bases between the two germline ends. Looked up from germline, CDR1 is MNHEY and CDR2 is SVGAGI. CDR3 DNA sequence: TGTGCCAGCAGTTACTCAACCAGCCAGACCCAGTACTTC. Translated, it gives CASSYSTSQTQYF.

This chain joins TRBV6-6 and TRBJ1-1, with D uncertain. Trimming stripped 7 bases from V and 5 bases from J, with 17 bases between. Germline V lookup: CDR1 MNHNY, CDR2 SVGAGI (reference sequence). The CDR3 covers 14 residues. CDR3 sequence (DNA): TGTGCCAGCAAGAGCGGATATGGAAGGACTGAAGCTTTCTTT. Translation gives CASKSGYGRTEAFF.

This clone came up once. The rearrangement uses TRBV11-2 and TRBJ1-2, with 10 bases lining up with TRBD1. CDR1 and CDR2 (germline): SGHAT, FQNNGV. V trimming: 4 bases; J trimming: 4 bases; junction bases outside the gene matches: 6. This CDR3 spans 15 amino acids. The CDR3 protein is CASSSGQGETYGYTF. The CDR3 DNA reads TGTGCCAGCAGCTCTGGACAGGGGGAAACCTATGGCTACACCTTC.

The V gene is TRBV27, the J gene TRBJ1-2, with no clear D. Germline V CDR1 and CDR2: MNHEY, SMNVEV (reference sequence). This CDR3 spans 13 amino acids. The ends were cut back, 3 bases at V and 2 bases at J, with 7 bases in the middle. CDR3 residues: CASSFSANYGYTF. CDR3 sequence (DNA): TGTGCCAGCAGTTTCAGCGCCAACTATGGCTACACCTTC.

The rearrangement joins TRBV4-1 to TRBJ2-2, with D tentatively TRBD2 (6 bases). V lost 4 bases and J lost 7, with 19 bases in between. CDR1 is MGHRA and CDR2 is YSYEKL in the germline V gene. The CDR3 covers 16 residues. The CDR3 DNA reads TGCGCCAGCAGCCCCTTGACCGGGAGAGTGGGCGGGGAGCTGTTTTTT. It is translated as CASSPLTGRVGGELFF.

The chain uses TRBV5-6 and TRBJ2-6; the D is unclear. V was shortened by 1 base and J by 0 bases, with 11 bases between the two germline ends. Germline CDR1 and CDR2: SGHDT and YYEEEE. The CDR3 is 17 residues long. CDR3 coding DNA: TGTGCCAGCAGCTTGAGAGTGTCCGGCTCTGGGGCCAACGTCCTGACTTTC. This sequence encodes CASSLRVSGSGANVLTF.